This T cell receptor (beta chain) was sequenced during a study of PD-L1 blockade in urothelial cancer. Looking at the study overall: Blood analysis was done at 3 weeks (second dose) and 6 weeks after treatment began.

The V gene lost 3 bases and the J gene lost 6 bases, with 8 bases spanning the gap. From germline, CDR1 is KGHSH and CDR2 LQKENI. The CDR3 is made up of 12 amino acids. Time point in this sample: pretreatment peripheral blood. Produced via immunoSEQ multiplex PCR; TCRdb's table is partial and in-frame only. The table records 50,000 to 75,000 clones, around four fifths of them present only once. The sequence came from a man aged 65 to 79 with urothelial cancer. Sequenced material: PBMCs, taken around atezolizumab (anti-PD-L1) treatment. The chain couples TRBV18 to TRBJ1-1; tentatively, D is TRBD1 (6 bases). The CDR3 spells CASSPDRSEAFF. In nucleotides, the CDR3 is TGTGCCAGCTCACCGGACAGATCTGAAGCTTTCTTT.